A single sample gave rise to the 24 T cell receptor beta chains below, sequenced in a study of graft-versus-host responses after intestinal transplantation. Here immunoSEQ multiplex PCR was the method, and the copy in TCRdb shows in-frame clones only, minus some. Of 43,000 or so clones listed, 90% to 95% are singletons. This material consisted of PBMCs, taken 750 to 800 days after a first intestinal transplant, on the day of a second. These receptors were collected from a human patient who received an intestinal transplant, so some T cells may come from the graft donor.

The V call is TRBV10-3, the J call TRBJ1-2; the match to TRBD1 covers 7 bases. The CDR3 extends over 14 amino acids. Germline lookup yields CDR1 ENHRY and CDR2 SYGVKD. The ends lost 6 bases at V and 4 bases at J; junction bases unmatched: 8. The CDR3 sequence is CAISTGAVAYGYTF. CDR3 nucleotides: TGTGCCATCAGCACAGGGGCAGTCGCCTATGGCTACACCTTC.

The CDR3 sequence is CASSLTGAFLYTF. CDR3 in DNA: TGTGCCAGCAGTTTGACAGGGGCTTTTCTCTACACCTTC. This chain joins TRBV5-4 and TRBJ1-2; 8 bases fit TRBD1. The CDR3 runs to 13 residues. The germline gives CDR1 SGHNT, CDR2 YYREEE (reference sequence). J gave up 10 bases and V 5 bases, and 10 bases lay outside the gene matches.

Notes on this clone: Relative to the germline gene, one junction end is altered; a read error may explain this. The J gene is TRBJ2-7, the V gene TRBV5-6; D not resolved. The CDR3 is made up of 11 amino acids. Germline CDR1 and CDR2: SGHDT and YYEEEE. This chain's CDR3 is CTSSAEYEQYF. CDR3 DNA: TGTACCAGCAGCGCGGAATACGAGCAGTACTTC.

The rearrangement uses TRBV7-9 and TRBJ1-4, with TRBD1 matching 9 bases. Germline V gene data show CDR1 as SEHNR and CDR2 as FQNEAQ (reference sequence). Germline trimming cut 5 bases from V and 4 bases from J; bases unmatched to any gene: 2. The CDR3 consists of 14 residues. CDR3 sequence (DNA): TGTGCCAGCAGCCTGGACAGGGGTAATGAAAAACTGTTTTTT. Protein: CASSLDRGNEKLFF. Using reference TRBV7-9 and TRBJ1-4 for the parts outside the CDR3, the full variable domain is DTGVSQNPRHKITKRGQNVTFRCDPISEHNRLYWYRQTLGQGPEFLTYFQNEAQLEKSRLLSDRFSAERPKGSFSTLEIQRTEQGDSAMYLCASSLDRGNEKLFFGSGTQLSVL.

The rearrangement links TRBV19 to TRBJ2-3; unclear D gene. CDR3 size: 13 residues. The V end lost 3 bases, the J end lost 4 bases, and 8 bases lay between the germline ends. CDR1 and CDR2 from the germline V gene are LNHDA and SQIVND (reference sequence). CDR3 protein: CASSIMSADTQYF. CDR3 DNA sequence: TGTGCCAGTAGTATTATGTCTGCAGATACGCAGTATTTT.

The V and J genes are TRBV2 and TRBJ2-6; perhaps TRBD2 as D (5 bases). Trimming left V 7 bases short and J 1 base short, with 17 bases between. Germline V lookup: CDR1 SNHLY, CDR2 FYNNEI. This CDR3 has 17 residues. CDR3 region: CASTRGLTSSGANVLTF. CDR3 coding DNA: TGTGCCAGCACCCGAGGGCTTACTAGTTCTGGGGCCAACGTCCTGACTTTC.

This rearrangement joins TRBV13 to TRBJ1-3, with 7 bases fitting TRBD1. V lost 5 bases, J lost 10 bases, and 8 bases stayed unmatched. CDR3 size: 13 residues. Germline V gene lookup returns CDR1 PRHDT and CDR2 FYEKMQ (reference sequence). CDR3 sequence reads: CASSPPQGETIYF. Written as DNA, the CDR3 is TGTGCCAGCAGCCCTCCCCAGGGGGAGACCATATATTTT.

The chain recombines TRBV5-6 with TRBJ2-5, with 8 bases fitting TRBD2. The DNA end favors TRBJ2-7, so the J call may be wrong. In germline, CDR1 is SGHDT, CDR2 YYEEEE. The CDR3 extends over 14 amino acids. The chain's CDR3 is CASSKPGGLDEQYF. CDR3 in DNA: TGTGCCAGCTCTAAACCGGGGGGGTTGGACGAGCAGTACTTC.

The sample holds one count of this clone. The CDR3 nucleotides read TGTGCCAGCAGCGTCCCTAACCGGGTGACAGATACGCAGTATTTT. Residues: CASSVPNRVTDTQYF. The rearrangement joins TRBV9 to TRBJ2-3; D ambiguous. The CDR3 is 15 amino acids. The ends were cut back, 2 bases at V and 3 bases at J, with 13 bases in the middle. Germline-derived CDR1 and CDR2 are SGDLS and YYNGEE.

The V call is TRBV6-1, the J call TRBJ1-1, with 10 bases fitting TRBD1. This CDR3 region has 15 residues. The J segment lost 4 bases and the V segment lost 4 bases, leaving 6 bases of the junction unmatched. Looked up from germline, CDR1 is MNHNS and CDR2 is SASEGT. The CDR3 here is CASSGTGTGVTEAFF. The DNA for the CDR3 is TGTGCCAGCAGTGGAACAGGGACAGGGGTCACTGAAGCTTTCTTT.

This chain's CDR3 is CASSIRQGQETQYF. CDR3 bases: TGTGCCAGTAGTATCAGACAGGGACAAGAGACCCAGTACTTC. The chain carries TRBV19 and TRBJ2-5; the match to TRBD1 covers 7 bases. The CDR3 is 14 residues long. Trimming removed 3 bases from V and 2 bases from J; junction bases left unmatched: 3. Germline lookup yields CDR1 LNHDA and CDR2 SQIVND (reference sequence).

The chain has TRBV5-1 and TRBJ2-7, with TRBD1 matching 7 bases. Germline loops: CDR1 SGHRS, CDR2 YFSETQ. J was trimmed by 2 bases and V by 4 bases; bases with no gene match: 3. CDR3 length: 13 amino acids. The chain's CDR3 is CASSRTGPYEQYF. The CDR3 nucleotides are TGCGCCAGCAGCCGGACAGGTCCCTACGAGCAGTACTTC.

The rearrangement uses TRBV6-6 and TRBJ1-1; no firm D call. The V gene lost 5 bases and the J gene lost 1 base, with 8 bases spanning the gap. Germline CDR1 and CDR2: MNHNY and SVGAGI (reference sequence). This CDR3 spans 13 amino acids. The CDR3 protein is CASSPKGNTEAFF. CDR3 in DNA: TGTGCCAGCAGTCCGAAGGGGAACACTGAAGCTTTCTTT.

The CDR3, as DNA: TGTGCCTGGTCCGGGACTAGCAAAGGTTTGAGCGGGGAGCTGTTTTTT. Protein: CAWSGTSKGLSGELFF. The genes are TRBV30 and TRBJ2-2, with 9 bases lining up with TRBD2. Looked up from germline, CDR1 is GTSNPN and CDR2 is SVGIG (reference sequence). CDR3 length equals 16 residues. The junction had 14 bases not matched to a gene; V was cut back by 5 bases and J by 7 bases.

The rearrangement joins TRBV4-2 to TRBJ2-1; 9 bases map to TRBD2. In germline, CDR1 is LGHNA, CDR2 YNFKEQ. The CDR3 totals 18 residues. V gave up 0 bases and J gave up 6 bases; unmatched junction bases: 12. DNA of the CDR3: TGTGCCAGCAGCCAAGAAACCCGGCTAGCGGGGAGAGGCAATGAGCAGTTCTTC. Translating it yields CASSQETRLAGRGNEQFF.

V gene TRBV10-3 combines with J gene TRBJ1-1; perhaps TRBD1 as D (6 bases). There are 16 residues in the CDR3. Trimming removed 11 bases at V and 0 bases at J, with 22 bases between. Germline V CDR1 and CDR2: ENHRY, SYGVKD. CDR3 nucleotides: TGTGCCTCCGCTAACAGGGAGACAGACATGAACACTGAAGCTTTCTTT. Protein product: CASANRETDMNTEAFF.

The chain has TRBV29-1 and TRBJ2-7; 7 nucleotides match TRBD1. CDR3 size: 14 residues. J lost 3 bases, V lost 4 bases, and 9 bases had no gene match. The V gene's germline CDR1 is SQVTM and CDR2 ANQGSEA. The CDR3 loop is CSVGQGSSGYEQYF. CDR3 DNA sequence: TGCAGCGTTGGACAGGGAAGTTCGGGCTACGAGCAGTACTTC.

The chain joins TRBV27 to TRBJ2-1; TRBD1 matches 8 bases. The CDR3 has 18 residues. CDR1 is MNHEY, CDR2 SMNVEV, per germline (reference sequence). The ends lost 5 bases at V and 6 bases at J; junction bases unmatched: 18. CDR3 residues: CASSPLPTGDGRSNEQFF. The CDR3 DNA follows: TGTGCCAGCAGTCCACTACCGACAGGGGACGGTCGTAGCAATGAGCAGTTCTTC.

The genes are TRBV9 and TRBJ2-3, with D possibly called TRBD1 or TRBD2 (5 bases each). The CDR3 is 14 amino acids. The germline V gene has CDR1 SGDLS and CDR2 YYNGEE. With 3 bases removed from V and 2 bases from J, the gap between germline ends came to 10 bases. This CDR3 reads CASSGGGNTDTQYF. CDR3 DNA: TGTGCCAGCAGCGGTGGGGGAAACACAGATACGCAGTATTTT.

This clone appeared once. V is TRBV10-1 and J is TRBJ2-7; 9 bases map to TRBD1. The V gene end was trimmed by 2 bases and the J gene end by 3 bases; junction bases not matched to a gene: 5. The germline V gene encodes CDR1 WNHNN and CDR2 SYGVQD (reference sequence). This CDR3 contains 15 residues. The CDR3 DNA reads as TGCGCCAGCAGTGAGCCGGGACAGGGTCACTACGAGCAGTACTTC. This gives the protein CASSEPGQGHYEQYF.

This chain joins TRBV6-5 and TRBJ2-7; 10 bases map to TRBD1. The CDR3 has 15 residues. CDR1 is MNHEY, CDR2 SVGAGI, per germline. V shed 4 bases and J 7 bases; nucleotides not matched to a gene: 10. The CDR3 coding sequence is TGTGCCAGCAGTTTAAAGGACAGGGGGTCGTATGAGCAGTACTTC. It translates to CASSLKDRGSYEQYF.

J is TRBJ2-7 and V is TRBV18; 11 bases fit TRBD2. The trim removed 1 base at V and 7 bases at J, leaving 9 bases unmatched. The CDR3 has 16 residues. Per germline, CDR1 KGHSH and CDR2 LQKENI. The DNA of the CDR3 is TGTGCCAGCTCACCACTCCTAGCGGGGGGTGCTGGTGAGCAGTACTTC. This codes for CASSPLLAGGAGEQYF.

This chain connects TRBV13 to TRBJ2-3; possibly TRBD1 or TRBD2 for D (5 bases each). Germline CDR1 reads PRHDT; CDR2 reads FYEKMQ (reference sequence). With 5 bases removed from V and 7 bases from J, the gap between germline ends came to 22 bases. This CDR3 is built from 16 residues. DNA of the CDR3: TGTGCCAGCAGCCCCTCAATCCGGGACCGTCGAAATACGCAGTATTTT. It is translated as CASSPSIRDRRNTQYF.

This chain links TRBV5-6 with TRBJ1-6; TRBD1 aligns across 7 bases. The length of the CDR3 is 15 residues. The trim removed 5 bases at V and 8 bases at J, leaving 10 bases unmatched. From germline, CDR1 is SGHDT and CDR2 YYEEEE. The CDR3 nucleotides are TGTGCCAGCAGGCGAGGGACAGTAGGTGATTCACCCCTCCACTTT. Translated, it gives CASRRGTVGDSPLHF.